The 15 T cell receptor beta chains presented below share a single source sample, sequenced in a study of cytomegalovirus exposure and HLA in healthy donors. The study ran its PCR with 60 Vbeta and 13 Jbeta primers. Profiled with immunoSEQ multiplex PCR; TCRdb holds only in-frame clones, not every one. The sample gives approximately 100,000 clones, roughly 80% of which show up once; approximately 3.8% is in the top ten. Source material: PBMCs. The receptors were sampled from a man aged 50 to 59 in good health and CMV-seropositive.

In regard to this clone: This CDR3 is also generated by other DNA sequences in the sample. The J gene is TRBJ1-1, the V gene TRBV29-1, with TRBD1 matching over 8 bases. The V gene's germline CDR1 is SQVTM and CDR2 ANQGSEA. The CDR3 runs to 15 residues. With V trimmed by 1 base and J by 1 base, 5 bases remained unmatched. The CDR3 DNA is TGCAGCGTTGAAGGGGAGACAGGGGCGAACACTGAAGCTTTCTTT. Its protein product is CSVEGETGANTEAFF.

The chain is built from TRBV27 and TRBJ2-2, with 8 bases aligning to TRBD2. The junction had 3 bases not matched to a gene; V was cut back by 0 bases and J by 3 bases. The CDR3 consists of 16 residues. The germline V gene has CDR1 MNHEY and CDR2 SMNVEV (reference sequence). CDR3 coding DNA: TGTGCCAGCAGTTTATCAGCGGGAGAGTACACCGGGGAGCTGTTTTTT. Translated: CASSLSAGEYTGELFF.

V gene TRBV30 combines with J gene TRBJ2-7; D might be TRBD1 (6 bases). Trimming took off 4 bases at V and 6 bases at J, with 13 bases between the two ends. Germline-derived CDR1 and CDR2 are GTSNPN and SVGIG (reference sequence). The CDR3 has 12 residues. CDR3 protein: CAWTAGVSEQYF. The CDR3 DNA reads as TGTGCCTGGACTGCAGGGGTGAGCGAGCAGTACTTC.

This clone has only one observation. The genes are TRBV19 and TRBJ2-3; 7 nucleotides match TRBD2. J was trimmed by 1 base and V by 5 bases; bases with no gene match: 6. The CDR3 loop spans 15 amino acids. CDR1 is LNHDA and CDR2 is SQIVND in the germline V gene (reference sequence). The CDR3 DNA sequence: TGTGCCAGTAGTCCGAGACTAGCCCGCACAGATACGCAGTATTTT. Its protein product is CASSPRLARTDTQYF.

This chain uses TRBV30 with TRBJ1-2; 7 bases are shared with TRBD1. The CDR3 length is 17 residues. The J segment lost 3 bases and the V segment lost 2 bases, leaving 15 bases of the junction unmatched. CDR1 GTSNPN and CDR2 SVGIG come from the germline V gene (reference sequence). The CDR3, as DNA: TGTGCCTGGAGTTCTAAACAGGGGATATCTTTGGACTATGGCTACACCTTC. The encoded protein is CAWSSKQGISLDYGYTF.

V usage is TRBV28 and J usage is TRBJ2-7, with 9 bases identical to TRBD2. This CDR3 spans 14 amino acids. From germline, CDR1 is MDHEN and CDR2 SYDVKM. Unmatched junction bases numbered 5, after V lost 5 bases and J lost 3 bases. The CDR3 loop is CASSGGLAGYEQYF. In DNA, the CDR3 is TGTGCCAGCAGTGGGGGACTAGCAGGCTACGAGCAGTACTTC.

The rearrangement links TRBV7-8 to TRBJ2-2; TRBD1 aligns across 10 bases. After removal of 4 bases from V and 6 bases from J, the junction contained 5 bases not matched to a gene. CDR1 SGHVS and CDR2 FQNEAQ come from the germline V gene. The CDR3 length is 15 residues. CDR3 coding DNA: TGTGCCAGCAGCTCCTGGACAGGGGGATCCGGGGAGCTGTTTTTT. Its protein product is CASSSWTGGSGELFF.

V gene TRBV10-2 combines with J gene TRBJ2-6; weak D call: TRBD1 (5 bases). V lost 6 bases, J lost 1 base, and 16 bases lay in between. Germline loops: CDR1 WSHSY, CDR2 SAAADI. This CDR3 region has 17 residues. CDR3 sequence (DNA): TGCGCCAGCAGAGCAGGGTCCGGGCTATCTGGGGCCAACGTCCTGACTTTC. Protein product: CASRAGSGLSGANVLTF.

The chain links TRBV5-1 to TRBJ2-4; D possibly corresponds to TRBD1 (6 bases). Germline values: CDR1 SGHRS, CDR2 YFSETQ. CDR3 length equals 15 residues. Trimming removed 4 bases at V and 1 base at J, with 12 bases between. This CDR3 reads CASSSTQGAKNIQYF. In nucleotides, the CDR3 is TGCGCCAGCAGCAGTACACAGGGTGCCAAAAACATTCAGTACTTC.

The chain employs TRBV6-1 and TRBJ2-6, with D perhaps matching TRBD2 (6 bases). The CDR3 has 16 amino acids. Germline V lookup: CDR1 MNHNS, CDR2 SASEGT. Trimming removed 2 bases from V and 3 bases from J, with 11 bases in between. The chain's CDR3 is CASSEIGSGGANVLTF. CDR3 nucleotides: TGTGCCAGCAGTGAAATCGGGAGTGGTGGGGCCAACGTCCTGACTTTC.

Comments on this clone: The junction differs from germline at one of its ends, possibly a read error. The rearrangement uses TRBV15 and TRBJ1-1, with a possible D match to TRBD1 (5 bases). The CDR3 is 12 amino acids. Germline loops: CDR1 LNHNV, CDR2 YYDKDF (reference sequence). CDR3 amino acids: CATSRVPGGPGF. As DNA, the CDR3 is TGTGCCACCAGCAGAGTCCCGGGGGGTCCCGGGTTT.

The J gene is TRBJ2-6, the V gene TRBV9; no clear D. Trimming shortened V by 3 bases and J by 4 bases, and 2 bases separated the two germline ends. CDR1 and CDR2 from the germline V gene are SGDLS and YYNGEE. This CDR3 region has 12 residues. CDR3: CASSAGANVLTF. The CDR3 region has the DNA TGTGCCAGCAGCGCGGGGGCCAACGTCCTGACTTTC.

The V gene is TRBV14, the J gene TRBJ2-7; the D gene is possibly TRBD1 (6 bases). Germline V gene data show CDR1 as SGHDN and CDR2 as FVKESK. This CDR3 region has 19 residues. V was trimmed by 1 base and J by 0 bases, leaving 22 bases between them. DNA of the CDR3: TGTGCCAGCAGCCAAGTCCGGGGTAGGACAGATACTAGCTCCTACGAGCAGTACTTC. Its translation: CASSQVRGRTDTSSYEQYF. The full variable domain, rest sourced from reference TRBV14 and TRBJ2-7, is EAGVTQFPSHSVIEKGQTVTLRCDPISGHDNLYWYRRVMGKEIKFLLHFVKESKQDESGMPNNRFLAERTGGTYSTLKVQPAELEDSGVYFCASSQVRGRTDTSSYEQYFGPGTRLTVT.

This clone was seen only a few times. The J gene is TRBJ2-7, the V gene TRBV4-3; 13 bases fit TRBD2. J lost 7 bases, V lost 5 bases, and 14 bases had no gene match. CDR1 is LGHNA, CDR2 YSLEER, per germline. CDR3 length equals 17 residues. CDR3 sequence (DNA): TGCGCCAGCAGCTTGCATAGATTGGGACTAGCGGGAAGTGAGCAGTACTTC. Translation gives CASSLHRLGLAGSEQYF.

The chain combines TRBV4-3 with TRBJ2-2; D might be TRBD2 (5 bases). The CDR3 is 16 amino acids. The ends were cut back, 1 base at V and 7 bases at J, with 16 bases in the middle. CDR1 and CDR2 (germline): LGHNA, YSLEER. CDR3 nucleotides: TGCGCCAGCAGCCAAGGCGGAGTGGGAGTCGGCGGGGAGCTGTTTTTT. This sequence encodes CASSQGGVGVGGELFF.